This entry lists 31 T cell receptor beta chains sequenced from one sample in a study of T cells after yellow fever vaccination. MiXCR was run by TCRdb on the 5' RACE reads, yielding one entry per CDR3 protein. The sample has 250,000 to 400,000 distinct CDR3 sequences; approximately 4% are singletons. The material sequenced was PBMCs, taken 15 days after the yellow fever booster vaccination. Receptor source: a man between 18 and 29 years old who received the YFV17D yellow fever vaccine.

This clonotype was seen many times. The chain is built from TRBV7-2 and TRBJ1-2; a possible D gene is TRBD1 (5 bases). This CDR3 is 13 amino acids long. CDR1 SGHTA and CDR2 FQGNSA come from the germline V gene. V was pared by 4 bases and J by 9 bases, with 15 bases between. The CDR3 DNA reads TGTGCCAGCAGCTCCGGTCTGGGGCTGCGCTACACCTTC. Residues: CASSSGLGLRYTF.

The rearrangement uses TRBV27 and TRBJ2-1, with TRBD2 identical over 14 bases. V shed 5 bases, J shed 10 bases, and the junction held 10 bases outside the gene matches. In germline, CDR1 is MNHEY, CDR2 SMNVEV (reference sequence). The CDR3 spans 16 residues. As DNA, the CDR3 is TGTGCCAGCAGTCTGACTAGCGGGGGGGCCATAAAGGAGCAGTTCTTC. Translating gives CASSLTSGGAIKEQFF.

This clonotype has more than one count but fewer than ten. The J gene is TRBJ2-7, the V gene TRBV10-3, with no clear D. Between the trimmed V and J ends, which lost 4 bases and 4 bases, there was a span of 8 bases. The CDR3 totals 12 residues. Germline V lookup: CDR1 ENHRY, CDR2 SYGVKD. The CDR3 loop is CAISGYGYEQYF. The CDR3 bases are TGTGCCATCAGTGGGTATGGGTACGAGCAGTACTTC.

The table lists this clonotype with many counts. The chain has TRBV29-1 and TRBJ2-6; D gene uncertain. Germline V gene lookup returns CDR1 SQVTM and CDR2 ANQGSEA. The V end lost 6 bases, the J end lost 0 bases, and 6 bases lay between the germline ends. The CDR3 loop spans 13 amino acids. CDR3 DNA: TGCAGCGTCCGACTCTCTGGGGCCAACGTCCTGACTTTC. Protein product: CSVRLSGANVLTF.

This clonotype was observed at least ten times. The genes are TRBV9 and TRBJ2-2; D tentatively fits TRBD1 or TRBD2 (6 bases each). Trimming stripped 5 bases from V and 5 bases from J, with 16 bases between. This CDR3 is built from 15 residues. Germline-derived CDR1 and CDR2 are SGDLS and YYNGEE. This chain's CDR3 is CASRGRQAGTGELFF. In nucleotides, the CDR3 is TGTGCCAGCAGGGGGAGACAGGCGGGGACCGGGGAGCTGTTTTTT.

This clonotype was found many times. The V call is TRBV27, the J call TRBJ1-6; 7 bases line up with TRBD1. CDR1 and CDR2 from the germline V gene are MNHEY and SMNVEV (reference sequence). This CDR3 region has 14 residues. The V segment lost 6 bases and the J segment 9 bases; nucleotides outside the gene matches: 8. CDR3 DNA sequence: TGTGCCAGCAGAAGGGACAGTCCTCCTTCACCCCTCCACTTT. Translating it yields CASRRDSPPSPLHF.

This clonotype was recorded a few times. This chain uses TRBV29-1 with TRBJ2-7, with 10 bases identical to TRBD1. Germline CDR1 reads SQVTM; CDR2 reads ANQGSEA. CDR3 length: 12 amino acids. Losses at the gene ends were 7 bases for V and 4 bases for J; bases not matched to a gene: 4. CDR3 bases: TGCAGCGCGGGACAGGGGTGGTACGAGCAGTACTTC. Amino acid sequence: CSAGQGWYEQYF.

The chain has TRBV6-6 and TRBJ1-1, with TRBD1 identical over 10 bases. The junction had 6 bases not matched to a gene; V was cut back by 2 bases and J by 6 bases. The CDR3 contains 15 residues. CDR1 is MNHNY, CDR2 SVGAGI, per germline (reference sequence). CDR3 coding DNA: TGTGCCAGCAGTTACGCCGGGACAGGGGACCCTGAAGCTTTCTTT. Encoded protein: CASSYAGTGDPEAFF.

This chain links TRBV6-5 with TRBJ2-3; TRBD1 agrees at 8 bases. Germline V lookup: CDR1 MNHEY, CDR2 SVGAGI. The CDR3 covers 11 residues. V lost 6 bases and J lost 14; bases outside the gene matches: 7. CDR3 residues: CASSRRQGWYF. The CDR3 DNA follows: TGTGCCAGCAGCCGTCGACAGGGGTGGTATTTT.

This chain connects TRBV11-2 to TRBJ2-4; D is undetermined. This CDR3 is built from 11 residues. Between the trimmed V and J ends, which lost 1 base and 7 bases, there was a span of 2 bases. Germline-derived CDR1 and CDR2 are SGHAT and FQNNGV. CDR3 bases: TGTGCCAGCAGCTTAGGTAACATTCAGTACTTC. The encoded protein is CASSLGNIQYF.

Only a few counts were recorded for this clonotype. Without the conserved terminal phenylalanine or tryptophan, this CDR3 likely stems from a read error. It is unclear where the CDR3 begins or ends on the DNA, so no DNA is shown, and the CDR3 is as TCRdb lists it. The chain links TRBV6-2 or TRBV6-3 to TRBJ2-5; TRBD2 reflects the table's D call only, with no check against the DNA. Germline assignment: CDR1 MNHEY and CDR2 SVGEGT. The CDR3 totals 14 residues, both ends included. The CDR3 sequence is CASSYDLLSGTSVL.

This clonotype was seen more than once but under ten times. V is TRBV5-1 and J is TRBJ2-3; D is ambiguous. CDR1 and CDR2 (germline): SGHRS, YFSETQ. V gave up 4 bases and J gave up 1 base, with 13 bases separating them. The CDR3 totals 15 residues. CDR3 bases: TGCGCCAGCAGCCTAGACCGCTCCCGCACAGATACGCAGTATTTT. Translated: CASSLDRSRTDTQYF.

V is TRBV2 and J is TRBJ2-7; D is undetermined. The CDR3 runs 13 residues. Per germline, CDR1 SNHLY and CDR2 FYNNEI. V gave up 0 bases and J gave up 2 bases, with 5 bases separating them. CDR3 in amino acids: CASSEAGAYEQYV. CDR3 bases: TGTGCCAGCAGTGAAGCGGGCGCCTACGAGCAGTACGTC.

This clonotype was observed a few times. The chain combines TRBV12-3 or TRBV12-4 with TRBJ2-5, with 12 positions matching TRBD2. The V gene end was trimmed by 6 bases and the J gene end by 5 bases; junction bases not matched to a gene: 10. The CDR3 runs to 16 residues. CDR3 residues: CASSTTSGGLRETQYF. CDR3 in DNA: TGTGCCAGCAGCACTACTAGCGGGGGGCTCCGGGAGACCCAGTACTTC.

In its sample, this clonotype was seen many times. This chain uses TRBV27 with TRBJ1-5, with 7 bases fitting TRBD1. The CDR3 loop spans 15 amino acids. After removal of 3 bases from V and 4 bases from J, the junction contained 6 bases not matched to a gene. The V gene's germline CDR1 is MNHEY and CDR2 SMNVEV (reference sequence). The CDR3 sequence: CASSFTPTGNQPQHF. CDR3 in DNA: TGTGCCAGCAGTTTCACGCCGACAGGGAATCAGCCCCAGCATTTT.

The chain is built from TRBV4-1 and TRBJ2-1; 11 nucleotides agree with TRBD2. CDR3 length equals 18 residues. After removal of 0 bases from V and 4 bases from J, the junction contained 8 bases not matched to a gene. The germline gives CDR1 MGHRA, CDR2 YSYEKL. For the CDR3, the DNA is TGCGCCAGCAGCCAAGATCCGGGGACTAGCGGTTTGTACAATGAGCAGTTCTTC. Translation: CASSQDPGTSGLYNEQFF.

There are many counts of this clonotype. The chain has TRBV6-5 and TRBJ1-1; 8 nucleotides line up with TRBD1. There are 14 residues in the CDR3. Germline CDR1 and CDR2: MNHEY and SVGAGI. After removal of 4 bases from V and 1 base from J, the junction contained 2 bases not matched to a gene. The CDR3 spells CASSWTGTNTEAFF. CDR3 nucleotide sequence: TGTGCCAGCAGTTGGACAGGGACGAACACTGAAGCTTTCTTT.

This clonotype has at least ten counts. This rearrangement joins TRBV12-3 or TRBV12-4 to TRBJ2-1, with 7 bases matching TRBD1. The CDR3 runs to 14 residues. Unmatched junction bases numbered 5, after V lost 3 bases and J lost 6 bases. CDR3 in amino acids: CASSFGQVSNEQFF. CDR3 nucleotide sequence: TGTGCCAGCAGTTTCGGACAGGTCTCCAATGAGCAGTTCTTC.

This chain joins TRBV9 and TRBJ2-1; no firm D call. The CDR3 is made up of 15 amino acids. The germline V gene has CDR1 SGDLS and CDR2 YYNGEE. Trimming left V 3 bases short and J 4 bases short, with 14 bases between. The chain's CDR3 is CASSETLSVYNEQFF. In DNA, the CDR3 is TGTGCCAGCAGCGAAACACTCTCGGTGTACAATGAGCAGTTCTTC.

This clonotype was picked up a small number of times. V is TRBV4-2 and J is TRBJ2-5, with D perhaps TRBD1 (6 bases). The CDR3 totals 15 residues. Trimming pared 2 bases from V and 4 bases from J, leaving 14 bases between. Germline CDR1 reads LGHNA; CDR2 reads YNFKEQ. The DNA of the CDR3 is TGTGCCAGCAGCCAACACAACAGGGCAGGAGAGACCCAGTACTTC. Translated, it gives CASSQHNRAGETQYF.

This clonotype has ten or more counts. V is TRBV7-8 and J is TRBJ2-7, with D perhaps given as TRBD1 or TRBD2 (5 bases each). The V gene's germline CDR1 is SGHVS and CDR2 FQNEAQ. V was pared by 4 bases and J by 2 bases, with 21 bases between. The CDR3 has 17 amino acids. The CDR3 sequence is CASSSQTGIGDPYEQYF. Here the CDR3 DNA reads TGTGCCAGCAGCTCACAAACCGGGATAGGGGACCCCTACGAGCAGTACTTC.

This clonotype appeared a few times. The chain couples TRBV5-1 to TRBJ1-1; D gene uncertain. Germline V gene data show CDR1 as SGHRS and CDR2 as YFSETQ. V was cut by 0 bases and J by 4 bases, with 13 bases left in between. The CDR3 is made up of 15 amino acids. In nucleotides, the CDR3 is TGCGCCAGCAGCTTGGCAAGGGCGGTAGTCACTGAAGCTTTCTTT. Protein sequence: CASSLARAVVTEAFF.

This clonotype was counted at least ten times. One junction end disagrees with the germline gene, perhaps due to a read error. The J gene is TRBJ2-1, the V gene TRBV12-3 or TRBV12-4; D may be TRBD1 (5 bases). CDR3 length equals 14 residues. The chain's CDR3 is CASSLRGPYDEQFF. For the CDR3, the DNA is TGTGCCAGCAGTCTAAGGGGCCCCTACGATGAGCAGTTCTTC.

This clonotype appeared many times. The chain employs TRBV6-2 or TRBV6-3 and TRBJ2-1; D remains ambiguous. Trimming took off 2 bases at V and 0 bases at J, with 14 bases between the two ends. CDR3 length equals 17 residues. In germline, CDR1 is MNHEY, CDR2 SVGEGT. The CDR3 DNA reads as TGTGCCAGCAGTTACAGGGCGGCTTCGAGCTCCTACAATGAGCAGTTCTTC. It specifies CASSYRAASSSYNEQFF.

This clonotype was observed a handful of times. The rearrangement joins TRBV5-6 to TRBJ2-5; TRBD2 agrees at 7 bases. Germline values: CDR1 SGHDT, CDR2 YYEEEE. This CDR3 contains 16 residues. The ends lost 0 bases at V and 4 bases at J; junction bases unmatched: 9. The chain's CDR3 is CASSLVGPAGVETQYF. CDR3 nucleotides: TGTGCCAGCAGCTTGGTGGGTCCCGCGGGGGTAGAGACCCAGTACTTC. Combining the CDR3 with reference TRBV5-6 and TRBJ2-5 gives the whole variable domain DAGVTQSPTHLIKTRGQQVTLRCSPKSGHDTVSWYQQALGQGPQFIFQYYEEEERQRGNFPDRFSGHQFPNYSSELNVNALLLGDSALYLCASSLVGPAGVETQYFGPGTRLLVL.

This clonotype has a handful of counts. This chain joins TRBV12-3 or TRBV12-4 and TRBJ1-3; tentatively, D is TRBD1 (6 bases). V was clipped by 4 bases and J by 4 bases, with 11 bases between them. This CDR3 is built from 14 residues. The CDR3 loop is CASSWGAGGNTIYF. The CDR3 region has the DNA TGTGCCAGCAGTTGGGGGGCGGGAGGAAACACCATATATTTT.

This clonotype turned up a few times. The genes are TRBV20-1 and TRBJ2-6; perhaps TRBD1 as D (7 bases). Trimming took 1 base from V and 1 from J, leaving 14 bases between them. Germline CDR1 and CDR2: DFQATT and SNEGSKA (reference sequence). This CDR3 has 17 amino acids. CDR3 region: CSARVPGGRSGANVLTF. CDR3 bases: TGCAGTGCTAGAGTCCCAGGGGGGAGATCTGGGGCCAACGTCCTGACTTTC.

This chain links TRBV7-3 with TRBJ2-1, with TRBD2 matching over 14 bases. J lost 8 bases, V lost 5 bases, and 11 bases had no gene match. Germline CDR1 and CDR2: SGHTA and FQGTGA. The CDR3 has 17 residues. Written as DNA, the CDR3 is TGTGCCAGCAGCCTGACTAGCGGGGGGGCCAGGTTAGATGAGCAGTTCTTC. Residues: CASSLTSGGARLDEQFF.

This clonotype turned up a few times. The chain recombines TRBV5-1 with TRBJ1-3; D gene uncertain. Germline V gives CDR1 SGHRS, CDR2 YFSETQ. V was pared by 0 bases and J by 3 bases, with 10 bases between. The CDR3 consists of 15 residues. Here the CDR3 DNA reads TGCGCCAGCAGCTTGGAATATGGTCGTGGAAACACCATATATTTT. As protein: CASSLEYGRGNTIYF.

This clonotype was picked up many times. The V and J genes are TRBV4-2 and TRBJ2-3; 15 nucleotides align to TRBD2. Germline CDR1 is LGHNA and CDR2 is YNFKEQ. The CDR3 contains 16 residues. The ends lost 5 bases at V and 4 bases at J; junction bases unmatched: 4. This CDR3 reads CASSYRTSGGADTQYF. The CDR3 DNA follows: TGTGCCAGCAGCTACCGGACTAGCGGGGGGGCAGATACGCAGTATTTT.

This clonotype was seen at least ten times. A junction end diverges from the germline sequence, so it may reflect a read error. V gene TRBV27 combines with J gene TRBJ1-5; D not certain. This CDR3 is built from 13 residues. CDR1 is MNHEY, CDR2 SMNVEV, per germline (reference sequence). The CDR3 is CASSLSRNQPQHF. The CDR3 coding sequence is TGTGCCAGCAGCTTATCGCGGAATCAGCCCCAGCATTTT.